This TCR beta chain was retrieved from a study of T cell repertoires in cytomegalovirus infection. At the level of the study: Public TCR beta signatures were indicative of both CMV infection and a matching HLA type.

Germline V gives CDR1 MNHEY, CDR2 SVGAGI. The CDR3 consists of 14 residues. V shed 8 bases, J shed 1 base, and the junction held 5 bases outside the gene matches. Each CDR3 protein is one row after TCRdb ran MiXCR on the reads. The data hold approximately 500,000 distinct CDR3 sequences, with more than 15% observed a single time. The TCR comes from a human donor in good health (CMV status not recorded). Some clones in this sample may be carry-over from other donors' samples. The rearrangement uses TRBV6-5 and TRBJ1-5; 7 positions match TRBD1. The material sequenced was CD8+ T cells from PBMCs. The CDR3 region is CASGRQGSNQPQHF. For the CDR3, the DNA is TGTGCCAGCGGGCGACAGGGAAGCAATCAGCCCCAGCATTTT.